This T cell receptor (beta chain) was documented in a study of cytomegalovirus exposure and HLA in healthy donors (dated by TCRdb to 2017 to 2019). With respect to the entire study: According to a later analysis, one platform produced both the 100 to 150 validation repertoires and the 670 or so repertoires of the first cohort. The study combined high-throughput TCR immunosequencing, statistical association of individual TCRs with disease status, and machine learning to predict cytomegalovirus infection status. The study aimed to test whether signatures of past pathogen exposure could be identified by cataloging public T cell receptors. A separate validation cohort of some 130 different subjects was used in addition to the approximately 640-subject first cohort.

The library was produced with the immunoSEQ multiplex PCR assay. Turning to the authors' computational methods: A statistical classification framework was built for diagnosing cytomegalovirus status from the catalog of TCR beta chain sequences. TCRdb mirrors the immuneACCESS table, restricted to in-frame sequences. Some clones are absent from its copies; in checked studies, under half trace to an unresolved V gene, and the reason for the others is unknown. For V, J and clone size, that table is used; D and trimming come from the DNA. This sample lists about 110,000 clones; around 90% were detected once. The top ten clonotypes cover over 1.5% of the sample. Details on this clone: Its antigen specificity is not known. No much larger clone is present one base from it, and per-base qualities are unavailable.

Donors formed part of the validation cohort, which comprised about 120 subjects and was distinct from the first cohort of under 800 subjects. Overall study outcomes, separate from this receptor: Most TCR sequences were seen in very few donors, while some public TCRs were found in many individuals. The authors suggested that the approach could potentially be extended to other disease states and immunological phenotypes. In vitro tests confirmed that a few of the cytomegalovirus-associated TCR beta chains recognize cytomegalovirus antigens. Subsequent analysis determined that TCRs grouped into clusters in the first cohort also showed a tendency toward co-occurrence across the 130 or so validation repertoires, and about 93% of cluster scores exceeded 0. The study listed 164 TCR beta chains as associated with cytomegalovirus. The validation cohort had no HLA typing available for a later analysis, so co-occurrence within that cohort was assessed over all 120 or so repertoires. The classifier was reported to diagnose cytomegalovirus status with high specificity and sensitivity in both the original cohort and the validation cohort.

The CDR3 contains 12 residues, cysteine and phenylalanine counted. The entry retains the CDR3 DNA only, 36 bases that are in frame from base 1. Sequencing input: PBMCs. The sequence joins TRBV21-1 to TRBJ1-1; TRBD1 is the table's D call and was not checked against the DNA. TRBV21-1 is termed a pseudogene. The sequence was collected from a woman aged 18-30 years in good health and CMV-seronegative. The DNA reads TGTGCCAACCTCGAGGGGGACAGTGAAGCTTTCTTT. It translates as CANLEGDSEAFF.